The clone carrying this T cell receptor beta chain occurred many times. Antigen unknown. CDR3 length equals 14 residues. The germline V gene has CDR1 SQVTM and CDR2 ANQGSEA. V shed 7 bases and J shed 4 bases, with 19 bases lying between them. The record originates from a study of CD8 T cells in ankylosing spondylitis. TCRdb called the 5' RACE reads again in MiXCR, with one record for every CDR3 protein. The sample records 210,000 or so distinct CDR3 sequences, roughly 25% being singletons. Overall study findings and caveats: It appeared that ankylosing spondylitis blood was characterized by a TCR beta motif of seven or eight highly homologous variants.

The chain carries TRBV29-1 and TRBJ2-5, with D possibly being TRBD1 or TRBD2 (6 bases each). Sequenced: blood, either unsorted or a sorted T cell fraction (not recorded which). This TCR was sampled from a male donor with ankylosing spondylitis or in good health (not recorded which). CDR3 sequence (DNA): TGCAGCGCTCTTCTAGCCGGGGGCGCAGAGACCCAGTACTTC. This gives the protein CSALLAGGAETQYF.